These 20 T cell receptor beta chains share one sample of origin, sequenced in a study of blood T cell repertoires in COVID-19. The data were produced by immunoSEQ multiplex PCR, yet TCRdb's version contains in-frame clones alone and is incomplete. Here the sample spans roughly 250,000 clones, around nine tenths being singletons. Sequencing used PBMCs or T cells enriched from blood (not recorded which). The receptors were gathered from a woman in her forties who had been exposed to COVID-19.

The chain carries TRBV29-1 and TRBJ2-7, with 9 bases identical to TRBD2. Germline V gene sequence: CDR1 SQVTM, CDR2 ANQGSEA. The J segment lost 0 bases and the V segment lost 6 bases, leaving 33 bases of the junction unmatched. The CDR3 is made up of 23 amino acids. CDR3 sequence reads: CSVDTPPNLYSGRGKGLSYEQYV. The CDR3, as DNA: TGCAGCGTCGATACACCCCCCAACTTATATAGCGGGAGAGGAAAGGGGCTCTCCTACGAGCAGTACGTC.

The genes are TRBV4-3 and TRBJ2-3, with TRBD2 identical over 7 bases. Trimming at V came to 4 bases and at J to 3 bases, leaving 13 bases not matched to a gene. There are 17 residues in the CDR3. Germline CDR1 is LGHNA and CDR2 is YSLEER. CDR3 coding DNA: TGCGCCAGCAGCCCGCAGGGCGGGGGTAGTTGGACAGATACGCAGTATTTT. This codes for CASSPQGGGSWTDTQYF.

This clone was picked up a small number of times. The CDR3, as DNA: TGTGCCACCAGCGACAGGGGGAACTATGGCTACACCTTC. As protein: CATSDRGNYGYTF. This rearrangement joins TRBV15 to TRBJ1-2; the match to TRBD1 covers 9 bases. The CDR3 is 13 residues long. Losses at the gene ends were 5 bases for V and 2 bases for J; bases not matched to a gene: 0. Germline-derived CDR1 and CDR2 are LNHNV and YYDKDF (reference sequence).

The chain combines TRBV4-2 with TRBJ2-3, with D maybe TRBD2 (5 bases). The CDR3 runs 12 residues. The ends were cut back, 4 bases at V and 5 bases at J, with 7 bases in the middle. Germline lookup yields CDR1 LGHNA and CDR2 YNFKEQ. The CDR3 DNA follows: TGTGCCAGCAGCCTTGGGAGAGATACGCAGTATTTT. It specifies CASSLGRDTQYF.

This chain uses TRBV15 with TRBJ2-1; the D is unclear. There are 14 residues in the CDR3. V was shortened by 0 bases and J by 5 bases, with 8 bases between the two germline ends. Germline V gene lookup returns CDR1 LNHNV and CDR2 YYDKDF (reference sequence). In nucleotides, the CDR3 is TGTGCCACCAGCAGAGATGCCGGTAACAATGAGCAGTTCTTC. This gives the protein CATSRDAGNNEQFF. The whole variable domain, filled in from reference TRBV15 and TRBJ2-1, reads DAMVIQNPRYQVTQFGKPVTLSCSQTLNHNVMYWYQQKSSQAPKLLFHYYDKDFNNEADTPDNFQSRRPNTSFCFLDIRSPGLGDTAMYLCATSRDAGNNEQFFGPGTRLTVL.

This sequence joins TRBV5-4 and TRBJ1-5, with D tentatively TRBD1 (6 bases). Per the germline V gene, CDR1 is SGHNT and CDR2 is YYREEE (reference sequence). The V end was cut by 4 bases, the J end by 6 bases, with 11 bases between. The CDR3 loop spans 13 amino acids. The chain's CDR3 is CASSTGSSQPQHF. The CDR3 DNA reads TGTGCCAGCAGCACAGGGAGTTCTCAGCCCCAGCATTTT.

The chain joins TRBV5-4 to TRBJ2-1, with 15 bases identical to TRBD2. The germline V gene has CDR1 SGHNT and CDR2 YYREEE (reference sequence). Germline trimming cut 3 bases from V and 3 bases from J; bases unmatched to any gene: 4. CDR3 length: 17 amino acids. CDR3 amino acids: CASSSGLAGGGYNEQFF. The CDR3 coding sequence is TGTGCCAGCAGCTCGGGACTAGCGGGGGGCGGCTACAATGAGCAGTTCTTC. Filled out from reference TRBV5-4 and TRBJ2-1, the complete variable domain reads ETGVTQSPTHLIKTRGQQVTLRCSSQSGHNTVSWYQQALGQGPQFIFQYYREEENGRGNFPPRFSGLQFPNYSSELNVNALELDDSALYLCASSSGLAGGGYNEQFFGPGTRLTVL.

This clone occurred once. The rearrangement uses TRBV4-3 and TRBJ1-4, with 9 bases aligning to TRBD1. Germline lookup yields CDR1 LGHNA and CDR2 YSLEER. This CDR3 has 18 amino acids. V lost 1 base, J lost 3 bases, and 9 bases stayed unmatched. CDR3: CASSQAPTGGYPNEKLFF. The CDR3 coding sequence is TGCGCCAGCAGCCAAGCCCCCACAGGGGGCTATCCTAATGAAAAACTGTTTTTT.

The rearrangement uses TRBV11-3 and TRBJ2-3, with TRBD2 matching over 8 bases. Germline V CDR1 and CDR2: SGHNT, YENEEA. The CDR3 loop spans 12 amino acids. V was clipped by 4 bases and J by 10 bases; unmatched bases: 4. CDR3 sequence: CASSSASGSQYF. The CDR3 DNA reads TGTGCCAGCAGCTCAGCTAGCGGGTCGCAGTATTTT. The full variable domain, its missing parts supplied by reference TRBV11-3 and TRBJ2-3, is EAGVVQSPRYKIIEKKQPVAFWCNPISGHNTLYWYLQNLGQGPELLIRYENEEAVDDSQLPKDRFSAERLKGVDSTLKIQPAELGDSAVYLCASSSASGSQYFGPGTRLTVL.

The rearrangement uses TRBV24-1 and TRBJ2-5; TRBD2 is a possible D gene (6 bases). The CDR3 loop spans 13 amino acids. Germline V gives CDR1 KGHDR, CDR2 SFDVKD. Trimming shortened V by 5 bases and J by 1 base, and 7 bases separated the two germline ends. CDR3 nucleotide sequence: TGTGCCACCAGTGGACTAGGCCAAGAGACCCAGTACTTC. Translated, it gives CATSGLGQETQYF.

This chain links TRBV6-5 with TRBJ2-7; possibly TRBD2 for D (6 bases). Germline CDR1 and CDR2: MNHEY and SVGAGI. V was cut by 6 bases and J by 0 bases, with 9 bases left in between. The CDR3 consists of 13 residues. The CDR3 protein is CASRPGASYEQYF. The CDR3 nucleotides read TGTGCCAGCAGGCCGGGAGCCTCCTACGAGCAGTACTTC.

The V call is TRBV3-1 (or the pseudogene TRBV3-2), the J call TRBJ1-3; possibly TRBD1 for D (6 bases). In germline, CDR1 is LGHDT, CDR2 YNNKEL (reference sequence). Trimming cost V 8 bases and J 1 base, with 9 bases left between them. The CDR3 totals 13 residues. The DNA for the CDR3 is TGTGCCAGCTCAACAGGGTCTGGAAACACCATATATTTT. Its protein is CASSTGSGNTIYF.

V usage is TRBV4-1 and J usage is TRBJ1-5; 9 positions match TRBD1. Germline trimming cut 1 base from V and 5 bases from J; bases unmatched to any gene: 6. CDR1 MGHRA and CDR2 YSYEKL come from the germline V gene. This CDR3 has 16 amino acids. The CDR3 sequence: CASSQVTGQGYQPQHF. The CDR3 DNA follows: TGCGCCAGCAGCCAAGTTACTGGACAGGGGTATCAGCCCCAGCATTTT.

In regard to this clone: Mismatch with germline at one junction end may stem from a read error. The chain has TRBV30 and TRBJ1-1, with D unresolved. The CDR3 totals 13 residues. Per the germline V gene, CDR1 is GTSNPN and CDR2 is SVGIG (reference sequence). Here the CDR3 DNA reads TGTGCCCGGAGCGGGTGGTGGAACACTGAAGCTTTCTTT. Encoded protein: CARSGWWNTEAFF. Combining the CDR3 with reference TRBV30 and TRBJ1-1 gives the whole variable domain SQTIHQWPATLVQPVGSPLSLECTVEGTSNPNLYWYRQAAGRGLQLLFYSVGIGQISSEVPQNLSASRPQDRQFILSSKKLLLSDSGFYLCARSGWWNTEAFFGQGTRLTVV.

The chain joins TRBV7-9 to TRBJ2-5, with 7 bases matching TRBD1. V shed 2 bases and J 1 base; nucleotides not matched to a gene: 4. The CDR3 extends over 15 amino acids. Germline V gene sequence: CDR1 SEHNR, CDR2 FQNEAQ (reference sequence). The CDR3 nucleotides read TGTGCCAGCAGCTTAAAAAGGACAGGCCAAGAGACCCAGTACTTC. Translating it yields CASSLKRTGQETQYF.

This CDR3 reads CASSVDSLGASTDTQYF. The DNA of the CDR3 is TGTGCCAGCAGCGTTGATTCGTTGGGGGCGAGCACAGATACGCAGTATTTT. The rearrangement uses TRBV9 and TRBJ2-3; a possible D gene is TRBD1 (6 bases). V was cut by 2 bases and J by 0 bases, with 16 bases left in between. The CDR3 extends over 17 amino acids. Germline V lookup: CDR1 SGDLS, CDR2 YYNGEE.

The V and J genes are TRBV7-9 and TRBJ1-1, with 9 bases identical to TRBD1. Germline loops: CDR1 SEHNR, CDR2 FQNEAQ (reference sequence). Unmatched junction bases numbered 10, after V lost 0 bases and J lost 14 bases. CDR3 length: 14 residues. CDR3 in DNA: TGTGCCAGCAGCTTAGCGGGACAGGGAGCGCCGTCGTTCTTT. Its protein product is CASSLAGQGAPSFF.

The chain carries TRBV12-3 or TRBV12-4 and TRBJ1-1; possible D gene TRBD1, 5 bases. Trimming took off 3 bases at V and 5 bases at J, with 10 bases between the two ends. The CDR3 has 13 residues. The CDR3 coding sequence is TGTGCCAGCAGTTTGGGGGGGGTTACTGAAGCTTTCTTT. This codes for CASSLGGVTEAFF.

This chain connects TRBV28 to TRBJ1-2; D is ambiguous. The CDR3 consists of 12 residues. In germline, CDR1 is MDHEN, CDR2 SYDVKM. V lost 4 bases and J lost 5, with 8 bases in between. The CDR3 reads CASSWRAYGYTF. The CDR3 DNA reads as TGTGCCAGCAGTTGGCGGGCGTATGGCTACACCTTC.

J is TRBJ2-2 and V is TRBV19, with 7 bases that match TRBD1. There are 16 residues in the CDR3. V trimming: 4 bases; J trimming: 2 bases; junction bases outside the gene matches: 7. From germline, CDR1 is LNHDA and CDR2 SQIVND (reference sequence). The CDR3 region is CASSTRQGSNTGELFF. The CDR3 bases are TGTGCCAGTAGTACGCGACAGGGAAGCAACACCGGGGAGCTGTTTTTT.